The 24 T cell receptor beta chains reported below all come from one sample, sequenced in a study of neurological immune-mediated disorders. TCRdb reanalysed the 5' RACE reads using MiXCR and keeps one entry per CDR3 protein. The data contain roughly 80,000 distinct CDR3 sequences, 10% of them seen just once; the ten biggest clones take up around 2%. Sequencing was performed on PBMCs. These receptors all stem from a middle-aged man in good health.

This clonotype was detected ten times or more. The CDR3 is CSARDGNQPQHF. As DNA, the CDR3 is TGCAGTGCTAGAGATGGCAATCAGCCCCAGCATTTT. The chain is built from TRBV20-1 and TRBJ1-5, with D uncertain. The CDR3 is 12 amino acids. The V end was cut by 0 bases, the J end by 2 bases, with 2 bases between. Germline V gives CDR1 DFQATT, CDR2 SNEGSKA (reference sequence).

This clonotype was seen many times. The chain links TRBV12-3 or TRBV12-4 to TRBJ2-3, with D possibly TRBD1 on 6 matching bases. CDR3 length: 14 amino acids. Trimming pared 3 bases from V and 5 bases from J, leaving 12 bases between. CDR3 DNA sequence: TGTGCCAGCAGTTTCCGAGGGGGTGGAGATACGCAGTATTTT. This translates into CASSFRGGGDTQYF.

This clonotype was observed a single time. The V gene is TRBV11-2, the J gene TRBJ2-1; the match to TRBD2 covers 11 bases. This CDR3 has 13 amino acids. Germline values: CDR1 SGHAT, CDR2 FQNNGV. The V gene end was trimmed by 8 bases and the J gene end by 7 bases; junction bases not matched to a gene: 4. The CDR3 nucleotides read TGTGCCAGCCTAGCGGGAGGAGGTAATGAGCAGTTCTTC. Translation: CASLAGGGNEQFF.

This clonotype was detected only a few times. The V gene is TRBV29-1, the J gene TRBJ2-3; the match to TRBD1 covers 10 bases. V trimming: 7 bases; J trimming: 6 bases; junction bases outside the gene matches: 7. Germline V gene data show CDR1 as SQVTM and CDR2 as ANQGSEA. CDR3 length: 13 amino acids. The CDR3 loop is CSGDRGGMDTQYF. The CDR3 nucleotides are TGCAGCGGGGACAGGGGAGGAATGGATACGCAGTATTTT.

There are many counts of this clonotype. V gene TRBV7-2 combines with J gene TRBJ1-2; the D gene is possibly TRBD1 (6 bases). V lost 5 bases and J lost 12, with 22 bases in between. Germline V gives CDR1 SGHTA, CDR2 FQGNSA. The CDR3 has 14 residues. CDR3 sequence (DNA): TGTGCCAGCAGCCGAGAGTCACAGGGTCGGTTCGACACCTTC. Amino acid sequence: CASSRESQGRFDTF.

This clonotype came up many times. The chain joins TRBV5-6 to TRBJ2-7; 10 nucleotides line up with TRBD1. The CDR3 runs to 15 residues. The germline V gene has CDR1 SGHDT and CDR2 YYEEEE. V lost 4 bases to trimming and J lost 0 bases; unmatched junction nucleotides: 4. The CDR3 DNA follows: TGTGCCAGCAGCGGCGGACAGGGGGTCTCCTACGAGCAGTACTTC. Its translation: CASSGGQGVSYEQYF.

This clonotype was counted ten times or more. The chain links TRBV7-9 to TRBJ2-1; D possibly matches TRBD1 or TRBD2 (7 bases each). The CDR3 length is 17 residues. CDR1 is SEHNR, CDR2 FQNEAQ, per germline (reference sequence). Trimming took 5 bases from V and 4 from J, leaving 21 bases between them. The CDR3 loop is CASSRDSASGIYNEQFF. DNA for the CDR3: TGTGCCAGCAGCCGGGACAGTGCTAGCGGCATATACAATGAGCAGTTCTTC.

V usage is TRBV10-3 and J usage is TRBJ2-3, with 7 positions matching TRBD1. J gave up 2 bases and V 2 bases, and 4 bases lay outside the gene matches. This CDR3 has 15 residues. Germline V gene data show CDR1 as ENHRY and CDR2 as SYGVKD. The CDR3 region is CAISEPGQATDTQYF. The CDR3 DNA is TGTGCCATCAGTGAGCCAGGACAGGCCACAGATACGCAGTATTTT.

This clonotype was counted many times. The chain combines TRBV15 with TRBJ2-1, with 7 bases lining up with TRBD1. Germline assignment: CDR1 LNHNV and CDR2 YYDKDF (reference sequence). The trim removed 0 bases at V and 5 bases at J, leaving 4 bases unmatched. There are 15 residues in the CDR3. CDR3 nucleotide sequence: TGTGCCACCAGCAGAGATCAGCAGGGGGACAATGAGCAGTTCTTC. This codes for CATSRDQQGDNEQFF.

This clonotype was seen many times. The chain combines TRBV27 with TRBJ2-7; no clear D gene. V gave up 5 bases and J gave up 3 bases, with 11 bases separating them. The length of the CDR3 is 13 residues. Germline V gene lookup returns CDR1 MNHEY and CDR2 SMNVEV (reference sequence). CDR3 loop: CASSPRTLYEQYF. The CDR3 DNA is TGTGCCAGCAGTCCTCGGACCCTCTACGAGCAGTACTTC.

The CDR3 protein is CASSPRDSGANVLTF. The DNA for the CDR3 is TGCGCCAGCAGCCCTCGTGACTCTGGGGCCAACGTCCTGACTTTC. This rearrangement joins TRBV5-1 to TRBJ2-6, with D uncertain. The CDR3 runs to 15 residues. The germline V gene encodes CDR1 SGHRS and CDR2 YFSETQ. The V end was cut by 4 bases, the J end by 0 bases, with 8 bases between.

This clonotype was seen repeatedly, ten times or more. The CDR3 region has the DNA TGCAGTGCTAGAGGAGTCCCCGGGGGACCCTACGAGCAGTACTTC. Translation gives CSARGVPGGPYEQYF. The V and J genes are TRBV20-1 and TRBJ2-7, with D maybe TRBD2 (6 bases). CDR1 and CDR2 from the germline V gene are DFQATT and SNEGSKA (reference sequence). Trimming removed 1 base from V and 2 bases from J, with 15 bases in between. The CDR3 spans 15 residues.

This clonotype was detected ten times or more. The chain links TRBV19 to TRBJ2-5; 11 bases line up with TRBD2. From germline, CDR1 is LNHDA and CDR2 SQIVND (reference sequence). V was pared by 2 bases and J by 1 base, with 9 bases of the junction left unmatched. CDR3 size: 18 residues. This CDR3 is CASSIMASGRRAQETQYF. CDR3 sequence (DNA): TGTGCCAGTAGTATAATGGCTAGCGGGAGGAGAGCCCAAGAGACCCAGTACTTC.

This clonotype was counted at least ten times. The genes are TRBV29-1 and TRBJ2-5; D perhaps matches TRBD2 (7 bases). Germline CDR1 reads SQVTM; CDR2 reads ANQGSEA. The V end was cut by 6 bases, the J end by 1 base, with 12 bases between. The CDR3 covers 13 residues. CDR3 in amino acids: CSVGGTPQETQYF. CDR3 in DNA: TGCAGCGTGGGAGGGACACCCCAAGAGACCCAGTACTTC.

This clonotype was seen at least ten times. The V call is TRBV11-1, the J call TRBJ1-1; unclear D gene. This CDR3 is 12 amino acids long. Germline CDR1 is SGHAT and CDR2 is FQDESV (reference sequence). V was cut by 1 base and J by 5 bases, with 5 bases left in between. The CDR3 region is CASSLGRTEAFF. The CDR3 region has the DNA TGTGCCAGCAGCTTAGGCAGGACTGAAGCTTTCTTT. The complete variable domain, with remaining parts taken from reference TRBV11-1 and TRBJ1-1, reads EAEVAQSPRYKITEKSQAVAFWCDPISGHATLYWYRQILGQGPELLVQFQDESVVDDSQLPKDRFSAERLKGVDSTLKIQPAELGDSAMYLCASSLGRTEAFFGQGTRLTVV.

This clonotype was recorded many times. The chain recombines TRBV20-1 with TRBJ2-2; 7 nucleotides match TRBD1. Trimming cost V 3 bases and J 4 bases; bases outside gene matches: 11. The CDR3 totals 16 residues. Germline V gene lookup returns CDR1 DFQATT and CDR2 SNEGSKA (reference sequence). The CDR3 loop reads CSASPRRGQATGELFF. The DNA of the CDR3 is TGCAGTGCTAGTCCCCGCCGAGGACAGGCCACCGGGGAGCTGTTTTTT.

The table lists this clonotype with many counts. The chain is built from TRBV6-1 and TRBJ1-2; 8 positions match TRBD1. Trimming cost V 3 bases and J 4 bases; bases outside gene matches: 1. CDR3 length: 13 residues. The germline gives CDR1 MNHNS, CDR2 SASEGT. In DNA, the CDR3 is TGTGCCAGCAGTGAGGGACAGGCCTATGGCTACACCTTC. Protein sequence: CASSEGQAYGYTF.

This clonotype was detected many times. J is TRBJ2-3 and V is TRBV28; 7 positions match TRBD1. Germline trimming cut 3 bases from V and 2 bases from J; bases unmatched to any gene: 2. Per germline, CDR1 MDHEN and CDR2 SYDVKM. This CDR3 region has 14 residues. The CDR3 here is CASSFGTDTDTQYF. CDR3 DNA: TGTGCCAGCAGTTTCGGGACAGACACAGATACGCAGTATTTT.

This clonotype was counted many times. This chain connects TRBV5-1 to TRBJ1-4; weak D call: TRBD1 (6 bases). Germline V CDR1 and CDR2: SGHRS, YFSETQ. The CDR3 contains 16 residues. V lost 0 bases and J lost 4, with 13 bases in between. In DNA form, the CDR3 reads TGCGCCAGCAGCTTGGGAGGACAGAGCGGTAATGAAAAACTGTTTTTT. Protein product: CASSLGGQSGNEKLFF.

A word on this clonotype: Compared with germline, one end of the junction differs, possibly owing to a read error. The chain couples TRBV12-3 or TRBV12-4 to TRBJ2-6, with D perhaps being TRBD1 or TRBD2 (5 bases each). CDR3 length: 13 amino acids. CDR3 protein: CASSLSGANVLNF. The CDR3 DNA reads TGTGCCAGCAGTTTATCCGGGGCCAACGTTCTGAATTTC.

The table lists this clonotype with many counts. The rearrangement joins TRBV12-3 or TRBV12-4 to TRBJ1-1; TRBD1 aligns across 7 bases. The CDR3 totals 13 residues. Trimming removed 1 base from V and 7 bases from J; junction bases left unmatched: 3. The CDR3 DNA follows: TGTGCCAGCAGTTTAGGGACAGGATATGAAGCTTTCTTT. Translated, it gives CASSLGTGYEAFF.

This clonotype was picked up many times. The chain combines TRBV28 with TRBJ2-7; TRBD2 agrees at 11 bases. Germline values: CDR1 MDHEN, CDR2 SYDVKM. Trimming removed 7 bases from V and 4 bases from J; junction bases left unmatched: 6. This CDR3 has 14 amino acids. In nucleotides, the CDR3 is TGTGCCAGCAAATCACCTAGCGGGAGGTACGAGCAGTACTTC. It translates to CASKSPSGRYEQYF.

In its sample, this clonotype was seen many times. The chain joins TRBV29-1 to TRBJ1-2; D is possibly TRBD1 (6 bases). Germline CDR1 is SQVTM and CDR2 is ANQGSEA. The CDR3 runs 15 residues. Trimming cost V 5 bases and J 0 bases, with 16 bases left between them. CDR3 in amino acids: CSVLGGLLPNYGYTF. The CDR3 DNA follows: TGCAGCGTTCTCGGGGGGCTTTTACCTAACTATGGCTACACCTTC.

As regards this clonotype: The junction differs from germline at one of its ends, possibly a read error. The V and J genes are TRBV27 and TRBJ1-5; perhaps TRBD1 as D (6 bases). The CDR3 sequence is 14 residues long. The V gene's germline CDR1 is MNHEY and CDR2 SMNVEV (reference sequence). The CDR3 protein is CASSPLGGNHPQHF. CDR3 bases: TGTGCCAGCAGTCCCTTGGGGGGCAATCACCCCCAGCATTTT.